The 7 T cell receptor beta chains below come from one sample, sequenced in a study of PD-1 blockade in classical Hodgkin lymphoma. Time point noted: cycle 4 day 1 (C4D1), after 6 weeks of nivolumab. With no exception, relapse followed autologous stem cell transplantation in all patients, and brentuximab vedotin exposure varied. The method was immunoSEQ multiplex PCR; TCRdb's version includes in-frame clones alone and lacks a portion of them. The sample has approximately 7,000 clones, more than 70% seen once. Specimen: peripheral blood mononuclear cells (PBMCs), collected before the fourth cycle of nivolumab. The source of these receptors is a human donor with classical Hodgkin lymphoma.

This chain links TRBV15 with TRBJ2-1; 7 nucleotides align to TRBD2. V shed 3 bases and J 4 bases; nucleotides not matched to a gene: 6. CDR3 size: 15 residues. Per the germline V gene, CDR1 is LNHNV and CDR2 is YYDKDF (reference sequence). The CDR3 region is CATSRGGSRYNEQFF. The DNA of the CDR3 is TGTGCCACCAGCAGGGGAGGGAGTAGGTACAATGAGCAGTTCTTC.

V gene TRBV7-2 combines with J gene TRBJ2-1, with D uncertain. This CDR3 region has 12 residues. Trimming cost V 5 bases and J 13 bases, with 15 bases left between them. Germline V gives CDR1 SGHTA, CDR2 FQGNSA. CDR3 DNA: TGTGCCAGCAGCCCAAGGGTGGAGTTACAGTTCTTC. It translates to CASSPRVELQFF.

The CDR3, as DNA: TGTGCCAGCAGTTTGGGAGGGGGGATATACGAGCAGTACTTC. This codes for CASSLGGGIYEQYF. The genes are TRBV27 and TRBJ2-7; a possible D gene is TRBD2 (7 bases). Germline lookup yields CDR1 MNHEY and CDR2 SMNVEV (reference sequence). The CDR3 spans 14 residues. Trimming pared 3 bases from V and 4 bases from J, leaving 13 bases between.

The chain links TRBV7-4 to TRBJ2-1; 7 positions match TRBD2. J lost 8 bases, V lost 5 bases, and 6 bases had no gene match. The CDR3 is 13 amino acids. The germline CDR1 and CDR2 sequences are SGHVT and SQSDAQ. CDR3 sequence reads: CASSTGLGDEQFF. CDR3 coding DNA: TGTGCCAGCAGCACAGGACTAGGCGATGAGCAGTTCTTC.

The chain links TRBV2 to TRBJ1-4; D may be TRBD1 (6 bases). CDR1 is SNHLY, CDR2 FYNNEI, per germline. V shed 6 bases and J shed 10 bases, with 9 bases lying between them. This CDR3 region has 11 residues. For the CDR3, the DNA is TGTGCCAGCAGCCAAGGGGGAAAACTGTTTTTT. Translation gives CASSQGGKLFF.

J is TRBJ1-5 and V is TRBV21-1; the table's D call TRBD1 went unverified against the DNA. TRBV21-1 is given as a pseudogene. The CDR3 spans 17 residues. In DNA, the CDR3 is TGTGCCAGCAGCAAACCCCCGGACAGAAGTAGGAATCAGCCCCAGCATTTT. This sequence encodes CASSKPPDRSRNQPQHF.

The gene calls are TRBV9 and TRBJ1-1; the D is unclear. Trimming cost V 0 bases and J 1 base, with 10 bases left between them. The CDR3 extends over 15 amino acids. The V gene's germline CDR1 is SGDLS and CDR2 YYNGEE. The CDR3 DNA sequence: TGTGCCAGCAGCGTAGGGCCAGGAGCGAACACTGAAGCTTTCTTT. Translating gives CASSVGPGANTEAFF.